This T cell receptor beta chain was retrieved from a study of T cell repertoires in cytomegalovirus infection. Germline V gene data show CDR1 as SGHAT and CDR2 as FQNNGV. The CDR3 sequence is 16 residues long. V dropped 0 bases and J dropped 0 bases, with 8 bases sitting between them. MiXCR, applied by TCRdb to the reads, yields one record per CDR3 protein. The profile shows some 110,000 distinct CDR3 sequences, over 9% of them singletons. Concerning this clonotype itself: Its antigen is unidentified.

The clonotype comes from a human donor in good health (CMV status not recorded). Some clones in this sample may be carry-over from other donors' samples. The gene calls are TRBV11-2 and TRBJ1-4, with D unclear. Sample: PBMCs, sequenced either directly or after in vitro stimulation (not recorded which). CDR3 sequence reads: CASSLDPAATNEKLFF. The DNA of the CDR3 is TGTGCCAGCAGCTTAGATCCGGCCGCAACTAATGAAAAACTGTTTTTT.